The 30 T cell receptor beta chains given below trace back to one sample, sequenced in a study of cytomegalovirus exposure and HLA in healthy donors. The PCR ran on 60 Vbeta and 13 Jbeta primers. Clones were read by immunoSEQ multiplex PCR, and TCRdb kept only the in-frame ones, dropping some. This repertoire shows 85,000 to 95,000 clones, approximately 63% found once; its top ten account for around 6.5%. Sequencing input: PBMCs. These receptors were obtained from a woman aged 25 to 39 in good health and CMV-seronegative.

The chain joins TRBV5-1 to TRBJ2-1; D might be TRBD1 (6 bases). Germline V gene data show CDR1 as SGHRS and CDR2 as YFSETQ. V was cut by 0 bases and J by 6 bases, with 16 bases left in between. The CDR3 extends over 16 amino acids. The CDR3 loop reads CASSLGDGTPTNEQFF. DNA for the CDR3: TGCGCCAGCAGCTTGGGGGATGGGACACCGACCAATGAGCAGTTCTTC.

V usage is TRBV6-1 and J usage is TRBJ2-5, with D perhaps TRBD1 (6 bases). The J call may be wrong; the DNA end is better matched by TRBJ2-7. The CDR3 covers 15 residues. Germline V gene sequence: CDR1 MNHNS, CDR2 SASEGT. This CDR3 reads CASSRQAGTPYEQYF. CDR3 sequence (DNA): TGTGCCAGCAGCCGACAGGCCGGAACCCCTTACGAGCAGTACTTC.

The V call is TRBV5-1, the J call TRBJ2-7; 7 bases are shared with TRBD1. The V gene's germline CDR1 is SGHRS and CDR2 YFSETQ. J gave up 3 bases and V 3 bases, and 9 bases lay outside the gene matches. The CDR3 totals 15 residues. The CDR3 region is CASSSYPGGDYEQYF. The CDR3 DNA is TGCGCCAGCAGCTCCTATCCAGGGGGAGACTACGAGCAGTACTTC.

The chain combines TRBV2 with TRBJ1-6; maybe TRBD1 (5 bases). This CDR3 is built from 14 residues. V lost 5 bases, J lost 9 bases, and 14 bases lay in between. Looked up from germline, CDR1 is SNHLY and CDR2 is FYNNEI. CDR3: CASSFEGVGSPLHF. The CDR3 nucleotides are TGTGCCAGCAGTTTTGAAGGGGTCGGTTCACCCCTCCACTTT.

A few counts support this clone. CDR3 sequence (DNA): TGCGCCAGCAGCCGGGGACTAGCGGGAGTCGGGCATGGCGAGCAGTACTTC. Amino acid sequence: CASSRGLAGVGHGEQYF. This chain connects TRBV5-1 to TRBJ2-7; the match to TRBD2 covers 14 bases. The J segment lost 6 bases and the V segment lost 4 bases, leaving 12 bases of the junction unmatched. Looked up from germline, CDR1 is SGHRS and CDR2 is YFSETQ. This CDR3 spans 17 amino acids.

This chain joins TRBV13 and TRBJ2-7; D is perhaps TRBD2 (6 bases). CDR1 is PRHDT, CDR2 FYEKMQ, per germline (reference sequence). The V end lost 5 bases, the J end lost 4 bases, and 15 bases lay between the germline ends. The CDR3 totals 14 residues. The CDR3 DNA sequence: TGTGCCAGCAGCCGTACGGGGGAGAGGTACGAGCAGTACTTC. It encodes CASSRTGERYEQYF. The full variable domain, with the rest looked up from reference TRBV13 and TRBJ2-7, is AAGVIQSPRHLIKEKRETATLKCYPIPRHDTVYWYQQGPGQDPQFLISFYEKMQSDKGSIPDRFSAQQFSDYHSELNMSSLELGDSALYFCASSRTGERYEQYFGPGTRLTVT.

This chain uses TRBV6-4 with TRBJ1-2, with D possibly matching TRBD1 (6 bases). The CDR3 length is 12 residues. Germline CDR1 reads MRHNA; CDR2 reads SNTAGT. Trimming pared 9 bases from V and 4 bases from J, leaving 12 bases between. In DNA, the CDR3 is TGTGCCAGACCGGGACAAACCTATGGCTACACCTTC. It is translated as CARPGQTYGYTF.

The rearrangement joins TRBV11-3 to TRBJ2-1; 8 positions match TRBD1. After removal of 5 bases from V and 8 bases from J, the junction contained 5 bases not matched to a gene. This CDR3 contains 13 residues. Germline CDR1 reads SGHNT; CDR2 reads YENEEA. CDR3 protein: CASSPRQGHEQFF. DNA of the CDR3: TGTGCCAGCAGCCCTCGACAGGGGCATGAGCAGTTCTTC.

The chain employs TRBV28 and TRBJ2-7; 7 bases are shared with TRBD1. The germline V gene has CDR1 MDHEN and CDR2 SYDVKM. The CDR3 totals 17 residues. V dropped 5 bases and J dropped 10; count of bases not matched to a gene: 23. The CDR3 sequence: CASSPRDSRNPFYGQYF. In DNA, the CDR3 is TGTGCCAGCAGTCCCCGGGACAGCAGAAATCCCTTCTACGGACAGTACTTC.

This sequence joins TRBV19 and TRBJ2-7; possibly TRBD1 for D (6 bases). The germline CDR1 and CDR2 sequences are LNHDA and SQIVND (reference sequence). The CDR3 runs to 13 residues. The ends were cut back, 4 bases at V and 2 bases at J, with 9 bases in the middle. CDR3 residues: CASSTGDPYEQYF. In nucleotides, the CDR3 is TGTGCCAGTAGTACAGGGGACCCCTACGAGCAGTACTTC.

V is TRBV10-3 and J is TRBJ2-7; a possible D gene is TRBD1 (6 bases). The length of the CDR3 is 14 residues. CDR1 and CDR2 (germline): ENHRY, SYGVKD. Trimming took 4 bases from V and 6 from J, leaving 16 bases between them. CDR3 region: CAISALAIQGEQYF. CDR3 in DNA: TGTGCCATCAGTGCCCTTGCTATACAGGGCGAGCAGTACTTC.

Only a few counts were recorded for this clone. The V gene is TRBV7-9, the J gene TRBJ2-7; 9 bases fit TRBD1. V dropped 5 bases and J dropped 0; count of bases not matched to a gene: 5. The CDR3 has 15 residues. Germline V CDR1 and CDR2: SEHNR, FQNEAQ (reference sequence). CDR3 sequence (DNA): TGTGCCAGCAGCCCGGGACAGGGTCCCTCCTACGAGCAGTACTTC. It encodes CASSPGQGPSYEQYF.

The chain has TRBV19 and TRBJ1-1; D is possibly TRBD1 (5 bases). Deletions cut 5 bases from V and 1 base from J, with 8 bases between. Looked up from germline, CDR1 is LNHDA and CDR2 is SQIVND (reference sequence). CDR3 length: 13 amino acids. The CDR3 coding sequence is TGTGCCAGTAGTGTGACAGCGAACACTGAAGCTTTCTTT. It specifies CASSVTANTEAFF. The full variable domain, rest sourced from reference TRBV19 and TRBJ1-1, is DGGITQSPKYLFRKEGQNVTLSCEQNLNHDAMYWYRQDPGQGLRLIYYSQIVNDFQKGDIAEGYSVSREKKESFPLTVTSAQKNPTAFYLCASSVTANTEAFFGQGTRLTVV.

The chain carries TRBV4-2 and TRBJ1-1, with D possibly TRBD1 on 5 matching bases. The V gene's germline CDR1 is LGHNA and CDR2 YNFKEQ. Between the trimmed V and J ends, which lost 3 bases and 1 base, there was a span of 15 bases. There are 16 residues in the CDR3. The CDR3 loop is CASSQGDRDRNTEAFF. For the CDR3, the DNA is TGTGCCAGCAGCCAGGGCGACAGAGATCGGAACACTGAAGCTTTCTTT.

On this clone: Other DNA sequences of this sample code for an identical CDR3. J is TRBJ2-1 and V is TRBV4-1; 10 bases are a match to TRBD1. The CDR3 length is 14 residues. V gave up 4 bases and J gave up 6 bases; unmatched junction bases: 3. Germline V gives CDR1 MGHRA, CDR2 YSYEKL. The CDR3 sequence: CASSLRTGGNEQFF. DNA of the CDR3: TGCGCCAGCAGCCTTCGGACAGGGGGCAATGAGCAGTTCTTC.

The CDR3 loop is CASSDPSSYNEQFF. The DNA for the CDR3 is TGTGCCAGCAGTGATCCCAGCTCCTACAATGAGCAGTTCTTC. The chain combines TRBV25-1 with TRBJ2-1; D is unresolved. The CDR3 extends over 14 amino acids. The germline V and J ends were trimmed by 3 bases and 0 bases, with 6 bases remaining between them. The germline V gene encodes CDR1 MGHDK and CDR2 SYGVNS. The entire variable domain, with the rest obtained from reference TRBV25-1 and TRBJ2-1, is as follows: EADIYQTPRYLVIGTGKKITLECSQTMGHDKMYWYQQDPGMELHLIHYSYGVNSTEKGDLSSESTVSRIRTEHFPLTLESARPSHTSQYLCASSDPSSYNEQFFGPGTRLTVL.

The CDR3 is CASSSTRTGGITDTQYF. In DNA, the CDR3 is TGTGCCAGCAGTTCAACTCGGACAGGGGGGATCACAGATACGCAGTATTTT. The V gene is TRBV27, the J gene TRBJ2-3; 10 bases align to TRBD1. Germline CDR1 reads MNHEY; CDR2 reads SMNVEV (reference sequence). V shed 4 bases, J shed 2 bases, and the junction held 9 bases outside the gene matches. The CDR3 loop spans 17 amino acids.

The genes are TRBV2 and TRBJ2-7, with 12 bases identical to TRBD1. J lost 6 bases, V lost 3 bases, and 6 bases had no gene match. The CDR3 is 15 amino acids. Germline CDR1 and CDR2: SNHLY and FYNNEI. For the CDR3, the DNA is TGTGCCAGCAGTGAGGTGGGGACAGGGGGCCTCGAGCAGTACTTC. Protein: CASSEVGTGGLEQYF.

This chain uses TRBV19 with TRBJ1-1, with D possibly being TRBD1 (6 bases). This CDR3 has 15 amino acids. V shed 8 bases and J shed 7 bases, with 23 bases lying between them. Germline loops: CDR1 LNHDA, CDR2 SQIVND (reference sequence). The CDR3 nucleotides are TGTGCCAGTTTACTCCAGGGGACTAGCCCCTTTGAAGCTTTCTTT. This sequence encodes CASLLQGTSPFEAFF.

The genes are TRBV4-1 and TRBJ1-6, with no clear D. This CDR3 spans 15 amino acids. CDR1 and CDR2 from the germline V gene are MGHRA and YSYEKL. Trimming stripped 4 bases from V and 7 bases from J, with 14 bases between. The CDR3 loop is CASSRESYQNSPLHF. The CDR3, as DNA: TGCGCCAGCAGCCGAGAATCTTACCAGAATTCACCCCTCCACTTT.

The V call is TRBV29-1, the J call TRBJ1-1; D perhaps matches TRBD1 (6 bases). Trimming shortened V by 4 bases and J by 1 base, and 10 bases separated the two germline ends. The germline V gene has CDR1 SQVTM and CDR2 ANQGSEA. This CDR3 region has 13 residues. The CDR3 is CSVVRTANTEAFF. For the CDR3, the DNA is TGCAGCGTTGTGCGGACAGCGAACACTGAAGCTTTCTTT.

The chain uses TRBV27 and TRBJ2-1, with TRBD2 identical over 9 bases. Germline V gene sequence: CDR1 MNHEY, CDR2 SMNVEV (reference sequence). The junction had 7 bases not matched to a gene; V was cut back by 6 bases and J by 1 base. This CDR3 region has 16 residues. The CDR3 is CASRGLAGDSYNEQFF. The CDR3 coding sequence is TGTGCCAGCAGAGGGTTAGCGGGAGATTCCTACAATGAGCAGTTCTTC.

The V call is TRBV7-2, the J call TRBJ1-1; D possibly corresponds to TRBD1 (5 bases). CDR1 SGHTA and CDR2 FQGNSA come from the germline V gene. The CDR3 runs 16 residues. Trimming removed 4 bases at V and 4 bases at J, with 19 bases between. Here the CDR3 DNA reads TGTGCCAGCAGCTCGGGCCCGAGGTCAAGGGGCACTGAAGCTTTCTTT. Its translation: CASSSGPRSRGTEAFF.

The rearrangement links TRBV30 to TRBJ1-1; D is perhaps TRBD1 (5 bases). Trimming shortened V by 5 bases and J by 3 bases, and 13 bases separated the two germline ends. The CDR3 is made up of 13 amino acids. Germline assignment: CDR1 GTSNPN and CDR2 SVGIG (reference sequence). In DNA, the CDR3 is TGTGCCTGGTTGGGGCAGGGCTACACTGAAGCTTTCTTT. Its translation is CAWLGQGYTEAFF.

This clone was counted only a few times. The chain employs TRBV19 and TRBJ1-1, with D maybe TRBD1 (5 bases). The CDR3 runs to 13 residues. Trimming took off 5 bases at V and 1 base at J, with 8 bases between the two ends. Germline assignment: CDR1 LNHDA and CDR2 SQIVND (reference sequence). CDR3 residues: CASSGHGNTEAFF. The CDR3 region has the DNA TGTGCCAGTAGTGGACATGGGAACACTGAAGCTTTCTTT.

This chain joins TRBV11-1 and TRBJ2-5; 8 positions agree with TRBD1. The germline V gene has CDR1 SGHAT and CDR2 FQDESV (reference sequence). The V and J ends lost 5 bases and 0 bases, in that order; junction bases with no gene match: 2. The CDR3 sequence is 14 residues long. The CDR3 nucleotides are TGTGCCAGCAGCCGGGACAGGAACCAAGAGACCCAGTACTTC. It specifies CASSRDRNQETQYF.

The rearrangement uses TRBV6-5 and TRBJ2-5; 12 bases agree with TRBD2. V shed 6 bases, J shed 5 bases, and the junction held 4 bases outside the gene matches. The CDR3 is 14 amino acids. CDR1 MNHEY and CDR2 SVGAGI come from the germline V gene. CDR3 sequence (DNA): TGTGCCAGCAGGCGACTAGCGGGGGTGGAGACCCAGTACTTC. It translates to CASRRLAGVETQYF.

A word on this clone: An end of the junction differs from the germline gene, which may be a read error. The rearrangement joins TRBV6-1 to TRBJ2-5; tentative D call: TRBD1 (6 bases). Germline V gene data show CDR1 as MNHNS and CDR2 as SASEGT. This CDR3 has 16 residues. The DNA for the CDR3 is TGTGCCGGCAGTGGCTACACAGGGTGGGGGCAAGAGACCCAGTACTTC. Amino acid sequence: CAGSGYTGWGQETQYF.

This clone has only a few counts. This sequence joins TRBV6-1 and TRBJ2-2, with a possible D match to TRBD1 (6 bases). The germline V gene has CDR1 MNHNS and CDR2 SASEGT. CDR3 size: 15 residues. Trimming took 6 bases from V and 5 from J, leaving 16 bases between them. The CDR3 loop is CASRETGKVTGELFF. The CDR3 DNA reads as TGTGCCAGCAGAGAAACAGGGAAGGTAACCGGGGAGCTGTTTTTT.

The chain uses TRBV19 and TRBJ2-7; D may be TRBD1 (5 bases). The CDR3 loop spans 12 amino acids. Looked up from germline, CDR1 is LNHDA and CDR2 is SQIVND (reference sequence). Trimming stripped 4 bases from V and 4 bases from J, with 8 bases between. CDR3 region: CASSRKGYEQYF. The CDR3, as DNA: TGTGCCAGTAGTAGGAAGGGGTACGAGCAGTACTTC.